This TCR beta chain was recorded in a study of blood T cell repertoires in COVID-19. Study at large: Spain, Italy and the United States supplied samples that represented acute and convalescent COVID-19. T cells, B-cell-depleted T cells, or PBMCs provided the cDNA or gDNA that served as material.

The repertoire was sequenced with immunoSEQ multiplex PCR; TCRdb's copy has only in-frame clones and lacks some. This sample carries fewer than 350,000 clones, around 88% of them seen once, and the ten largest clones take 1.6%. The germline V gene has CDR1 SGHRS and CDR2 YFSETQ. V dropped 5 bases and J dropped 5; count of bases not matched to a gene: 2. The CDR3 sequence is 13 residues long. Sequencing was performed on peripheral blood. V usage is TRBV5-1 and J usage is TRBJ1-2; 11 bases are shared with TRBD1. This clonotype was obtained from a woman aged 30 to 39 with COVID-19, enrolled during active disease. The CDR3 coding sequence is TGCGCCAGCAGGCGGGACAGGGGGTATGGCTACACCTTC. As protein: CASRRDRGYGYTF. The full variable domain, with the rest looked up from reference TRBV5-1 and TRBJ1-2, is KAGVTQTPRYLIKTRGQQVTLSCSPISGHRSVSWYQQTPGQGLQFLFEYFSETQRNKGNFPGRFSGRQFSNSRSEMNVSTLELGDSALYLCASRRDRGYGYTFGSGTRLTVV.